Here is one TCR beta chain with its context. Antigen: not known. The data stem from a study of vaccination and CD4 T cells after COVID-19. The Oncomine TCR Beta short-read assay was what sequenced the DNA obtained from cultured CD4+ T cells. Someone extracted genomic DNA from cultured CD4+ T cells. TCRdb reprocessed the PCR reads with MiXCR, giving one entry per CDR3 protein. In the table there are 13,000 or so distinct CDR3 sequences, 62% of which are singletons. Trimming shortened V by 4 bases and J by 3 bases, and 14 bases separated the two germline ends. The CDR3 loop spans 15 amino acids. Germline CDR1 is SGHRS and CDR2 is YFSETQ. Specified treatment: roughly ten-day PBMC culture with coronavirus spike peptide pools or control peptides (ViraFEST assay). At both days 3 and 7, half the medium was replaced with fresh IL-2 medium.

The sequencing input was CD4+ T cells from blood, cultured in vitro. The J gene is TRBJ1-5, the V gene TRBV5-1; D gene ambiguous. The TCR comes from a human donor who had recovered from COVID-19. CDR3 loop: CASSPAGQYNQPQHF. In nucleotides, the CDR3 is TGCGCCAGCAGCCCGGCGGGTCAGTACAATCAGCCCCAGCATTTT.